This T cell receptor beta chain was captured by sequencing in a study of T cells in women clearing cervical HPV infection. As for the study in general: Cases were women with histologically confirmed HPV16-related CIN3 or worse, including 2 invasive cancers. Only a few women had HLA typing results available. Case blood was drawn when the lesion was first found; control blood after infection became undetectable.

The assay was immunoSEQ multiplex PCR, and TCRdb's table has in-frame clones only and misses some. Its table records 31,000 or so clones. Notes on the study in general: Each sample's T-cell count was unknown, possibly confounding richness.

As regards this clone: Its target is unknown. The DNA ends 3 residues before the CDR3 does, and the rest of the CDR3 is filled in from the germline J gene.

Germline V gives CDR1 DFQATT, CDR2 SNEGSKA (reference sequence). The CDR3 is 13 amino acids. The V and J ends lost 5 bases and 9 bases, in that order; junction bases with no gene match: 4. This TCR was sampled from a woman between 18 and 75 years old with a cervical HPV16 infection that either progressed to CIN3+ or cleared (not recorded which). V and J are TRBV20-1 and TRBJ2-1; TRBD2 matches 13 bases. What was sequenced was blood buffy coat. CDR3 in amino acids: CSAVGLAGVEQFF. The sequenced part of the CDR3 DNA is TGCAGTGCTGTAGGACTAGCGGGAGTTGAG.